This entry is about one TCR beta chain. CDR3 length: 11 amino acids. CDR1 SNHLY and CDR2 FYNNEI come from the germline V gene. V was trimmed by 6 bases and J by 2 bases, leaving 5 bases between them. This specimen comes from a study of blood T cell repertoires in COVID-19. Study background: Both acute and convalescent COVID-19 samples were obtained from the United States, Italy and Spain. PBMCs, B-cell-depleted T cells, or T cells were the source of the cDNA or gDNA that made up the material.

Original handling: Reference gene primer amplification gave nucleated cell count estimates. Clones were read by immunoSEQ multiplex PCR, and TCRdb kept only the in-frame ones, dropping some. The V and J calls and clone size come from that table; D and trimming were worked out from the DNA. The repertoire holds some 100,000 clones, with around four fifths as singletons. This TCR derives from a human donor in a cohort sampled during active COVID-19. Sequences were obtained from peripheral blood. This chain uses TRBV2 with TRBJ2-7; no reliable D call. The CDR3, as DNA: TGTGCCAGCAGCCCTACCTACGAGCAGTACTTC. Amino acid sequence: CASSPTYEQYF. Using reference TRBV2 and TRBJ2-7 for the parts outside the CDR3, the full variable domain is EPEVTQTPSHQVTQMGQEVILRCVPISNHLYFYWYRQILGQKVEFLVSFYNNEISEKSEIFDDQFSVERPDGSNFTLKIRSTKLEDSAMYFCASSPTYEQYFGPGTRLTVT.